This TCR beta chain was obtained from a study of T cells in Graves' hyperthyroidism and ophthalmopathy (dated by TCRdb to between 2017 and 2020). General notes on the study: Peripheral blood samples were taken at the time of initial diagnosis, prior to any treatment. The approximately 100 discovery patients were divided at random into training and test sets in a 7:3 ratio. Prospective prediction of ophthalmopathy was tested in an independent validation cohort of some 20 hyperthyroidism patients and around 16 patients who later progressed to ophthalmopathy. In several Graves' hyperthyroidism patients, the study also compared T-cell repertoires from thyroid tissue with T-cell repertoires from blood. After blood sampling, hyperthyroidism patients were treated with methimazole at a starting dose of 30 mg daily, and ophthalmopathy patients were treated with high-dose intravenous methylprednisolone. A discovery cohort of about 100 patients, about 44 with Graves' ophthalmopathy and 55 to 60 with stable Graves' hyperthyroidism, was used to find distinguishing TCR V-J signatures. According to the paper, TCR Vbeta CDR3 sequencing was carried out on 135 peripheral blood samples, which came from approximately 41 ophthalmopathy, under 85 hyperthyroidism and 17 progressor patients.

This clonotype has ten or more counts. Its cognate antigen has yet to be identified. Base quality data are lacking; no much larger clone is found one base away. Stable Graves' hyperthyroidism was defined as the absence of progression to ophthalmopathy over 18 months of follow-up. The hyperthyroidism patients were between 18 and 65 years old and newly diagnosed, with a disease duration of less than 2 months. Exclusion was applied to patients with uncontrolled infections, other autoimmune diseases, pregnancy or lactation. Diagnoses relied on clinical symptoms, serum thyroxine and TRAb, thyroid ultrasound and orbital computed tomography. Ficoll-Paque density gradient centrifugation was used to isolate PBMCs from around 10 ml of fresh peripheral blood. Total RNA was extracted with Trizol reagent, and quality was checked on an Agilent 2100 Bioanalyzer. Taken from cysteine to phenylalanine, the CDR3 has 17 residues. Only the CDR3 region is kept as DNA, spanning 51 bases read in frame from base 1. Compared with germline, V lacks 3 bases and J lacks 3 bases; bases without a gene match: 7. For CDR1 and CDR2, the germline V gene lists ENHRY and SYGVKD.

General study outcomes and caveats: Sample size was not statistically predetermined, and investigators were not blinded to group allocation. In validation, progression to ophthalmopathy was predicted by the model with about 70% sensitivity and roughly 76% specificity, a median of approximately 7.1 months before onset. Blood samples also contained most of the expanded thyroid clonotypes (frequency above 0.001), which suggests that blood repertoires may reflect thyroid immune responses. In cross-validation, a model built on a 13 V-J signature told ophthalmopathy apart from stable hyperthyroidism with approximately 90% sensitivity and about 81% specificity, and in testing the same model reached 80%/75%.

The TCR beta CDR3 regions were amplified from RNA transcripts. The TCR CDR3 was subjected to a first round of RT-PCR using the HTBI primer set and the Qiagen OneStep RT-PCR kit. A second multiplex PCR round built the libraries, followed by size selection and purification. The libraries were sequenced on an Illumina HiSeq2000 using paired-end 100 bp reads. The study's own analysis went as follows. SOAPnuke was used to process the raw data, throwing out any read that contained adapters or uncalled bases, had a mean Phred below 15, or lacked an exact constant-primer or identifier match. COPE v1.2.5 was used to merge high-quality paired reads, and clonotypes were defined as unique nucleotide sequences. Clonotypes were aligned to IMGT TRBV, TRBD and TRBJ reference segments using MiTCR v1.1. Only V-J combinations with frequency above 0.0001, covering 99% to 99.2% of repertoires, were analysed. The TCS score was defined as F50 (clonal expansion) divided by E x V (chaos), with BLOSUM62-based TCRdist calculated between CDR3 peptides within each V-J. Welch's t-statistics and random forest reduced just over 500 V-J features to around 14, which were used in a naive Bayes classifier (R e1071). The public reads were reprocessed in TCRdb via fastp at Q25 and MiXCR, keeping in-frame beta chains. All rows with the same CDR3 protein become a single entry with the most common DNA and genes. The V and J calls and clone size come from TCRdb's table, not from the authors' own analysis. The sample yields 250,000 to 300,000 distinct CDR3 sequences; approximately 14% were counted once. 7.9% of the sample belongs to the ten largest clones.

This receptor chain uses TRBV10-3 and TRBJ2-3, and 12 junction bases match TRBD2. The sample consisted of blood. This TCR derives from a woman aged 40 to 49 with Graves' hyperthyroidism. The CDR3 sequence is CAISDPTSGGRTDTQYF. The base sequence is TGTGCCATCAGTGATCCGACTAGCGGGGGCCGGACAGATACGCAGTATTTT.